This paragraph covers one T cell receptor beta chain sequence. What it binds is not known. Measured with immunoSEQ multiplex PCR; TCRdb has only the in-frame clones, and not every one. This sample has 35,000 to 55,000 clones, with 82% found just once. The data were obtained in a study of OX40 agonist ivuxolimab in advanced cancers. Broader study findings: Researchers did not establish what antigens the expanded peripheral T cells target.

The germline V and J ends were trimmed by 1 base and 2 bases, with 3 bases remaining between them. Per germline, CDR1 MDHEN and CDR2 SYDVKM. This CDR3 is 13 amino acids long. The sequencing here drew on CD4+ or CD8+ T cells sorted from blood, taken in a trial of the OX40 agonist ivuxolimab. The receptor comes from an adult with an advanced solid tumor such as melanoma, head and neck, liver or kidney cancer. The chain joins TRBV28 to TRBJ1-5; the D is unclear. In nucleotides, the CDR3 is TGTGCCAGCAGTTTATTGGGCAATCAGCCCCAGCATTTT. Its translation: CASSLLGNQPQHF.